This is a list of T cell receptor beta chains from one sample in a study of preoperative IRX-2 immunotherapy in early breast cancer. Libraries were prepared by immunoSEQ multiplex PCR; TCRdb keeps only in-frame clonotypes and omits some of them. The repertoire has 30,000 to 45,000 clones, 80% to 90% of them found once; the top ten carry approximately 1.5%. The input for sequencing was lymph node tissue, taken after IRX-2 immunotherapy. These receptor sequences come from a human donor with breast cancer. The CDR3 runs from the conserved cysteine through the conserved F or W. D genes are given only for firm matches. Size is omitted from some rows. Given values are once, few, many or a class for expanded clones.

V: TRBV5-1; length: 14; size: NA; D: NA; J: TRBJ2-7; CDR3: CASSLGSQSYEQYF; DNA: TGCGCCAGCAGCTTGGGGAGTCAGTCCTACGAGCAGTACTTC
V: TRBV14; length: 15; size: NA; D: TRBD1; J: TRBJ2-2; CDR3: CASSQTQGAARELFF; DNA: TGTGCCAGCAGCCAAACACAGGGGGCCGCGCGGGAGCTGTTTTTT
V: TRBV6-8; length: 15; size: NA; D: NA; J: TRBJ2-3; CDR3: CASKGSSRSTDTQYF; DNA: TGTGCCAGCAAGGGGTCTAGCCGAAGTACAGATACGCAGTATTTT
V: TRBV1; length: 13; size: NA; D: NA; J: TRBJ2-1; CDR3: CASSQVGIPEQFF; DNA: TGCGCCAGCAGCCAAGTTGGCATTCCTGAGCAGTTCTTC
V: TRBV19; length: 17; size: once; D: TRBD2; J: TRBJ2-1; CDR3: CASSPRLAGASYNEQFF; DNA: TGTGCCAGTAGTCCGCGACTAGCGGGGGCGTCCTACAATGAGCAGTTCTTC
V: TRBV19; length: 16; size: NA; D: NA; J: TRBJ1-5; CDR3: CASTIGGGRVNQPQHF; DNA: TGTGCCAGTACCATAGGGGGGGGCCGGGTGAATCAGCCCCAGCATTTT
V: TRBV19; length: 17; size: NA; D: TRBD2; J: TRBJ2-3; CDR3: CASSVGLAGGHPDTQYF; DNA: TGTGCCAGTAGTGTCGGACTAGCGGGGGGGCACCCAGATACGCAGTATTTT
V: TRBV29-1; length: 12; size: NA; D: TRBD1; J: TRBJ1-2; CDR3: CSVGTGNVGYTF; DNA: TGCAGCGTTGGGACAGGGAACGTTGGCTACACCTTC
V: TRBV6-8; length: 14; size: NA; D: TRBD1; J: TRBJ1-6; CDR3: CASRTDRGNSPLHF; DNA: TGTGCCAGCAGGACGGACAGGGGCAATTCACCCCTCCACTTT
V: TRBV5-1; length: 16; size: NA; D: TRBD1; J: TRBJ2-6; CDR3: CASSLYRGQGANVLTF; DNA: TGCGCCAGCAGCTTATACAGGGGGCAAGGGGCCAACGTCCTGACTTTC
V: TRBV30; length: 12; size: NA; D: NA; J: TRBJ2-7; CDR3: CAWSRGPYEQYF; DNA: TGTGCCTGGAGTCGCGGACCCTACGAGCAGTACTTC
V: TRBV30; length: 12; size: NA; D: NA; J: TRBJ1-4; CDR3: CASEVAGRKLFF; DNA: TGTGCCTCCGAAGTGGCCGGCCGAAAACTGTTTTTT
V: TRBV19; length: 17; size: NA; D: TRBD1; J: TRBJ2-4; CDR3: CASSRDRDRLAKNIQYF; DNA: TGTGCCAGTAGTAGAGACCGGGACAGATTAGCCAAAAACATTCAGTACTTC
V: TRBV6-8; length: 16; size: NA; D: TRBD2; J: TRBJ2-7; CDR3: CASSDPGGRRMNEQYF; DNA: TGTGCCAGCAGTGATCCCGGGGGGAGAAGAATGAACGAGCAGTACTTC
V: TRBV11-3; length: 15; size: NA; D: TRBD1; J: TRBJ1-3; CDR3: CASSPTGWTGNTIYF; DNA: TGTGCCAGCAGCCCGACAGGGTGGACTGGAAACACCATATATTTT
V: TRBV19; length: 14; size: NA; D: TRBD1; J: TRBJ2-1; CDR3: CASGRTGRYNEQFF; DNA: TGTGCCAGTGGAAGGACAGGGCGCTACAATGAGCAGTTCTTC
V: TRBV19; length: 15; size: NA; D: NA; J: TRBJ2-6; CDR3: CASSIASSGANVLTF; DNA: TGTGCCAGTAGTATTGCCTCCTCTGGGGCCAACGTCCTGACTTTC
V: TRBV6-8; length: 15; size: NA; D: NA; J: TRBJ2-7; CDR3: CASSYSSYGSYEQYF; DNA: TGTGCCAGCAGTTACTCTAGTTATGGGTCCTACGAGCAGTACTTC
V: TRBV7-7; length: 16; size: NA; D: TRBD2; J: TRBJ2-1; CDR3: CASSQTQSSGGNEQFF; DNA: TGTGCCAGCAGCCAAACTCAGTCAAGCGGGGGGAATGAGCAGTTCTTC
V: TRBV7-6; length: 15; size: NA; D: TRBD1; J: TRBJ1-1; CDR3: CASSFGTGVRGEAFF; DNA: TGTGCCAGCAGCTTCGGTACAGGGGTCCGTGGTGAAGCTTTCTTT
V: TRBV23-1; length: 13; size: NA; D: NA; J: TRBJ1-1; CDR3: CASSQVSMGEAFF; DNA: TGCGCCAGCAGCCAAGTCAGCATGGGTGAAGCTTTCTTT
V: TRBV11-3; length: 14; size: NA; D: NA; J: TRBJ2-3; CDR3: CASSLRGSGDTQYF; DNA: TGTGCCAGCAGCTTGAGGGGCTCGGGGGATACGCAGTATTTT
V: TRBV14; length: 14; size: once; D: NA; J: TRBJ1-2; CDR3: CASSQVLSNYGYTF; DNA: TGTGCCAGCAGCCAAGTACTATCTAACTATGGCTACACCTTC
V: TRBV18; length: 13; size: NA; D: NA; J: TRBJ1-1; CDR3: CASSRGGNTEAFF; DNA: TGTGCCAGCTCACGCGGAGGAAACACTGAAGCTTTCTTT
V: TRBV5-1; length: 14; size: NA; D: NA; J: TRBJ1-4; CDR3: CASSLNGANEKLFF; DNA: TGCGCCAGCAGCTTGAATGGGGCTAATGAAAAACTGTTTTTT
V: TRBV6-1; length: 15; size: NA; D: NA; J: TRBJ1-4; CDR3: CASSEARGGVEKLFF; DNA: TGTGCCAGCAGTGAAGCGCGGGGCGGGGTCGAAAAACTGTTTTTT
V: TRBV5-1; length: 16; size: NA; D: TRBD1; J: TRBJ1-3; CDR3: CASSLAGQGLSNTIYF; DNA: TGCGCCAGCAGCTTGGCAGGACAGGGATTGTCAAACACCATATATTTT
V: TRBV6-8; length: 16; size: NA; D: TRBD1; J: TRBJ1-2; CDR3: CASSYGQGGRFGGYTF; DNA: TGTGCCAGCAGTTACGGTCAGGGGGGGCGATTTGGTGGCTACACCTTC
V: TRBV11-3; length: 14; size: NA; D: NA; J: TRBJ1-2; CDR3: CASSHLLSGYGYTF; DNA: TGTGCCAGCAGCCACCTCCTGTCAGGTTATGGCTACACCTTC
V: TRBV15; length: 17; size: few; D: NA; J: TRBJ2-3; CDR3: CATSRTLVAAEPDTQYF; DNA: TGTGCCACCAGCAGAACCCTGGTTGCGGCTGAACCAGATACGCAGTATTTT
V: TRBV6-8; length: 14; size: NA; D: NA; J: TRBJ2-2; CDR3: CASTRTTNTGELFF; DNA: TGTGCCAGCACCCGGACAACGAACACCGGGGAGCTGTTTTTT
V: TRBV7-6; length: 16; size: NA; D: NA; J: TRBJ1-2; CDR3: CASSIPRDAFLDGYTF; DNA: TGTGCCAGCAGCATACCCCGGGACGCTTTCCTGGATGGCTACACCTTC
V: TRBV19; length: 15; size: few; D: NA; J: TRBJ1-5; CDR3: CASSMDGGFSQPQHF; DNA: TGTGCCAGTAGTATGGATGGAGGGTTTAGTCAGCCCCAGCATTTT
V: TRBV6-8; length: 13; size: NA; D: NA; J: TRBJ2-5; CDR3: CASQLRIWETQYF; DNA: TGTGCCAGTCAACTGCGGATCTGGGAGACCCAGTACTTC
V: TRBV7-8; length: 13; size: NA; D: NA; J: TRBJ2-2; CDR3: CASNLPPARNLFF; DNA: TGTGCCAGCAACCTACCCCCGGCCCGAAACCTGTTTTTT
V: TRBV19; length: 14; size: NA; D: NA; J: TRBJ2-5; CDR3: CASSAGTAQETQYF; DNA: TGTGCCAGTAGTGCGGGGACTGCACAAGAGACCCAGTACTTC
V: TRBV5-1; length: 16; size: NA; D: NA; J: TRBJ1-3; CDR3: CASSLDSQGSGNTIYF; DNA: TGCGCCAGCAGCTTGGACAGTCAGGGCTCTGGAAACACCATATATTTT
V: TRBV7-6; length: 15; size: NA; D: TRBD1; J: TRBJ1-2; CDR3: CASSPTDREAYGYTF; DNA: TGTGCCAGCAGCCCTACCGACAGGGAAGCATATGGCTACACCTTC
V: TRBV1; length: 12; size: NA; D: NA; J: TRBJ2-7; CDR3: CASSFARGLQYF; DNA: TGCGCCAGCAGCTTTGCCCGGGGGCTACAGTACTTC
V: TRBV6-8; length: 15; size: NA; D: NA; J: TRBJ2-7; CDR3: CASSYAAGRVYEQYF; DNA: TGTGCCAGCAGTTACGCGGCGGGACGGGTCTACGAGCAGTACTTC
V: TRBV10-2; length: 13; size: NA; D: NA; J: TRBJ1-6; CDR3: CATTWGMGSPLHF; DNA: TGCGCCACTACATGGGGTATGGGTTCACCCCTCCACTTT
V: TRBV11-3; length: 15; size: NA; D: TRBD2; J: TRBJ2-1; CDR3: CASSGHSGLATEQFF; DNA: TGTGCCAGCAGCGGTCATTCGGGACTAGCTACTGAGCAGTTCTTC
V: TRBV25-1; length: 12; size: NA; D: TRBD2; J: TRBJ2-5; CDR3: CASDSGGETQYF; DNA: TGTGCCAGCGACTCGGGGGGAGAGACCCAGTACTTC
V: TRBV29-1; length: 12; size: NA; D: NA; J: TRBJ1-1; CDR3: CSVDPRDTEAFF; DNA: TGCAGCGTTGACCCCCGGGACACTGAAGCTTTCTTT
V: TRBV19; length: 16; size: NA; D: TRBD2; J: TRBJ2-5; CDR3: CASSIDRTSVSGTQYF; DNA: TGTGCCAGTAGTATAGATAGGACTAGCGTTTCAGGGACCCAGTACTTC